This T cell receptor beta chain stems from a study of human T cells and chemical hapten exposure. Overall study findings and caveats: There was a positive correlation between PT1 expanded TCR counts and patch test score.

There are a few counts of this clonotype. The antigen remains unidentified. This sample's time point: patch test 1, 2 weeks after DPC sensitization. The treatment: therapeutic diphenylcyclopropenone sensitization with weekly scalp DPC. V dropped 0 bases and J dropped 1; count of bases not matched to a gene: 8. The CDR3 loop spans 18 amino acids. Germline values: CDR1 LNHDA, CDR2 SQIVND (reference sequence). In the authors' methods: Samples had a median of around 88,000 TCRs, ranging about 23,224 to 700,000. One entry per CDR3 protein results from TCRdb running MiXCR on the RACE reads. None of the V and J calls come from the authors' own analysis; TCRdb made them. The profile covers fewer than 150,000 distinct CDR3 sequences, with roughly 15% appearing a single time and approximately 0.92% taken by the ten largest.

The chain uses TRBV19 and TRBJ1-5, with 8 nucleotides matching TRBD1. The sequenced sample was whole blood, obtained in connection with sensitization to the hapten diphenylcyclopropenone (DPC). The sequence derives from a man aged 18-30 years with alopecia areata. Some clones in this sample may be carry-over from other donors' samples. For the CDR3, the DNA is TGTGCCAGTAGTATAGACCTTTTGGACAGGGCCAGCAATCAGCCCCAGCATTTT. It translates to CASSIDLLDRASNQPQHF.